This T cell receptor (beta chain) is drawn from a study of immune evolution from preneoplasia to lung adenocarcinoma. As for the study in general: HLA loss of heterozygosity: about 7% AIS, 15% MIA, roughly 30% ADC, none AAH.

This CDR3 is 14 amino acids long. Germline CDR1 and CDR2: MNHEY and SVGAGI. Trimming shortened V by 6 bases and J by 4 bases, and 13 bases separated the two germline ends. Only in-frame clones appear in the TCRdb table, and some are missing; sequencing was by immunoSEQ multiplex PCR. This sample has about 7,300 clones, with roughly two thirds found just once. Study-wide results and limits: Top clone frequencies peaked in normal lung, apparently declining through invasive adenocarcinoma. Later-stage lesions seemingly showed higher T cell density and diversity than normal lung.

Of note for this clone: What it binds is unknown.

Nucleic acids came from premalignant or tumor cells enriched by macro-dissection. The specimen was FFPE lung adenocarcinoma in situ tissue. The sequence derives from a donor of 70 years or more with lung adenocarcinoma. Some clones in this sample may be carry-over from other donors' samples. The chain recombines TRBV6-5 with TRBJ1-3, with D perhaps TRBD1 (5 bases). For the CDR3, the DNA is TGTGCCAGCAGCCCATCGACAGTGGGAAACACCATATATTTT. Residues: CASSPSTVGNTIYF.